The 7 T cell receptor beta chains presented below share a single source sample, sequenced in a study of blood T cell repertoires in COVID-19. TCRdb's table, derived via immunoSEQ multiplex PCR, lists solely in-frame clones and lacks some. The sample includes tens of thousands of clones, 77% of them seen just once. The sample consisted of peripheral blood. The origin of the receptors is a woman aged 70-85 years with acute or convalescent COVID-19.

This clone came up once. The chain carries TRBV6-4 and TRBJ2-3; 7 bases match TRBD1. V lost 2 bases to trimming and J lost 0 bases; unmatched junction nucleotides: 5. The germline V gene has CDR1 MRHNA and CDR2 SNTAGT. The CDR3 sequence is 16 residues long. CDR3 sequence reads: CASSDRTGTSTDTQYF. Here the CDR3 DNA reads TGTGCCAGCAGTGACAGGACAGGTACTAGCACAGATACGCAGTATTTT.

The V and J genes are TRBV19 and TRBJ2-6; D possibly corresponds to TRBD2 (6 bases). The CDR3 is 16 amino acids. V dropped 5 bases and J dropped 2 bases, with 13 bases sitting between them. CDR1 and CDR2 from the germline V gene are LNHDA and SQIVND (reference sequence). The CDR3 protein is CASSASGSPGANVLTF. CDR3 sequence (DNA): TGTGCCAGTAGTGCATCCGGGAGCCCTGGGGCCAACGTCCTGACTTTC.

This clone was detected once. The rearrangement uses TRBV11-2 and TRBJ1-1; D is uncertain. Deletions cut 3 bases from V and 3 bases from J, with 8 bases between. This CDR3 region has 13 residues. The germline V gene has CDR1 SGHAT and CDR2 FQNNGV. The CDR3 loop is CASSFQPDTEAFF. DNA of the CDR3: TGTGCCAGCAGCTTTCAACCAGACACTGAAGCTTTCTTT.

In DNA, the CDR3 is TGTGCCAGCAGCTTAGCGCTCACCGGGAGGGCTGAAGCTTTCTTT. Translating gives CASSLALTGRAEAFF. This rearrangement joins TRBV7-2 to TRBJ1-1; D unresolved. The CDR3 sequence is 15 residues long. Trimming left V 0 bases short and J 6 bases short, with 14 bases between. Germline loops: CDR1 SGHTA, CDR2 FQGNSA.

CDR3 region: CASSPGGRVPTSSYNEQFF. The CDR3 DNA reads as TGTGCCAGCAGCCCGGGGGGAAGGGTCCCGACGAGCTCCTACAATGAGCAGTTCTTC. The chain couples TRBV5-4 to TRBJ2-1; 7 nucleotides align to TRBD2. CDR3 length: 19 amino acids. Germline assignment: CDR1 SGHNT and CDR2 YYREEE (reference sequence). Unmatched junction bases numbered 16, after V lost 4 bases and J lost 0 bases.

V is TRBV30 and J is TRBJ1-2, with a tentative D call TRBD1 (5 bases). Germline CDR1 is GTSNPN and CDR2 is SVGIG (reference sequence). V was trimmed by 3 bases and J by 8 bases, leaving 22 bases between them. The CDR3 covers 15 residues. The CDR3 bases are TGTGCCTGGAGCGACCCGGGACTCCAAACGCTCGGCTACACCTTC. Its protein is CAWSDPGLQTLGYTF. The whole variable domain, remainder taken from reference TRBV30 and TRBJ1-2, is SQTIHQWPATLVQPVGSPLSLECTVEGTSNPNLYWYRQAAGRGLQLLFYSVGIGQISSEVPQNLSASRPQDRQFILSSKKLLLSDSGFYLCAWSDPGLQTLGYTFGSGTRLTVV.

The DNA of the CDR3 is TGTGCCAGCAGCTTAGCGGGGGCCTCCAGGAATGAGCAGTTCTTC. Its protein product is CASSLAGASRNEQFF. This chain joins TRBV7-3 and TRBJ2-1, with D possibly being TRBD2 (7 bases). Germline V gene lookup returns CDR1 SGHTA and CDR2 FQGTGA. V lost 2 bases and J lost 7, with 15 bases in between. This CDR3 comprises 15 residues.